These 5 T cell receptor beta chains came from one sample sequenced in a study of T cells in Graves' hyperthyroidism and ophthalmopathy. Researchers took RNA transcripts and amplified the TCR beta CDR3 regions from them. HTBI primers drove first-round RT-PCR of the TCR CDR3. MiXCR was run by TCRdb on the multiplex PCR reads, yielding one entry per CDR3 protein. Here the sample spans 380,000 or so distinct CDR3 sequences, roughly 13% being singletons. Sequenced sample: blood. The receptors were sampled from a woman in her 30s with Graves' hyperthyroidism.

This clonotype was detected many times. The rearrangement joins TRBV20-1 to TRBJ2-1; 10 nucleotides align to TRBD2. The CDR3 extends over 13 amino acids. V lost 4 bases, J lost 8 bases, and 5 bases stayed unmatched. Per the germline V gene, CDR1 is DFQATT and CDR2 is SNEGSKA (reference sequence). The CDR3 DNA reads as TGCAGTGCTACGAGCGGGAGGGCCCATGAGCAGTTCTTC. It yields the protein CSATSGRAHEQFF.

As concerns this clonotype: Given a much more abundant clone one base away, this may be a read error. The chain combines TRBV12-3 or TRBV12-4 with TRBJ2-7, with a tentative D call TRBD1 (6 bases). The CDR3 is 14 residues long. CDR3 protein: CASSFPGVPYEKYF. CDR3 in DNA: TGTGCCAGCAGTTTCCCAGGGGTTCCCTACGAGAAGTACTTC.

The CDR3 DNA sequence: TGTGCCATCAGGGCGGGAGGGCCTGTAAACACCGGGGAGCTGTTTTTT. It specifies CAIRAGGPVNTGELFF. This chain uses TRBV10-3 with TRBJ2-2; 9 bases map to TRBD2. This CDR3 is 16 amino acids long. V was clipped by 6 bases and J by 2 bases; unmatched bases: 7. The V gene's germline CDR1 is ENHRY and CDR2 SYGVKD.

The rearrangement links TRBV10-3 to TRBJ2-1, with D possibly being TRBD1 (6 bases). Trimming cost V 11 bases and J 1 base, with 18 bases left between them. The germline V gene has CDR1 ENHRY and CDR2 SYGVKD. The CDR3 length is 15 residues. In nucleotides, the CDR3 is TGTGCCGTGGCCACAGGGTTCGGGTCCTACAATGAGCAGTTCTTC. Translation gives CAVATGFGSYNEQFF.

Ten or more counts support this clonotype. V gene TRBV27 combines with J gene TRBJ1-6; D gene ambiguous. Germline CDR1 is MNHEY and CDR2 is SMNVEV (reference sequence). CDR3 length: 12 residues. Trimming took off 6 bases at V and 11 bases at J, with 11 bases between the two ends. DNA of the CDR3: TGTGCCAGCAGCCCGACGGGAGCACCCCTCCACTTT. Translated: CASSPTGAPLHF.